This record covers a single T cell receptor beta chain. This sample was included in a study of technical replicates of blood from a few donors. The data were produced by immunoSEQ multiplex PCR, yet TCRdb's version contains in-frame clones alone and is incomplete. In the table there are approximately 81,000 clones, approximately 78% of which are singletons. This CDR3 is built from 18 residues. CDR1 SQVTM and CDR2 ANQGSEA come from the germline V gene. The germline V and J ends were trimmed by 3 bases and 4 bases, with 27 bases remaining between them. The rearrangement joins TRBV29-1 to TRBJ1-2; D gene uncertain. Sequencing was done on a sample of PBMCs. The receptor comes from a human donor in good health. Some clones in this sample may be carry-over from other donors' samples. CDR3 sequence (DNA): TGCAGCGTTGAGGTGCGGGCGCAGGCATCCCTTTGGACCTATGGCTACACCTTC. Residues: CSVEVRAQASLWTYGYTF. The whole variable domain, filled in from reference TRBV29-1 and TRBJ1-2, reads SAVISQKPSRDICQRGTSLTIQCQVDSQVTMMFWYRQQPGQSLTLIATANQGSEATYESGFVIDKFPISRPNLTFSTLTVSNMSPEDSSIYLCSVEVRAQASLWTYGYTFGSGTRLTVV.